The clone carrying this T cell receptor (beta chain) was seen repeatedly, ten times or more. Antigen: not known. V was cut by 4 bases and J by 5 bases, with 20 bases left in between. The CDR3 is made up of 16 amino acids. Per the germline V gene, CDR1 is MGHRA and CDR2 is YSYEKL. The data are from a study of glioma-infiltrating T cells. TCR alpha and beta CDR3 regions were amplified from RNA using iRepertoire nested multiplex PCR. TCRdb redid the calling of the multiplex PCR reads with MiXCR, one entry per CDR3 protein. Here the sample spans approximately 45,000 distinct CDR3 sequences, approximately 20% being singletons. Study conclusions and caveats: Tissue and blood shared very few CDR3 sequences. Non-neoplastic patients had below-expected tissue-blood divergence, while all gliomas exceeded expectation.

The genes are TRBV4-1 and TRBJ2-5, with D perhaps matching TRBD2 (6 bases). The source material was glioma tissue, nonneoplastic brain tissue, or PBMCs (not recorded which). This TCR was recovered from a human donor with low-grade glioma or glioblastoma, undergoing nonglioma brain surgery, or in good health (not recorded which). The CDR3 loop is CASSPLGTSYRETQYF. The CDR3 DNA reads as TGCGCCAGCAGCCCTCTCGGGACTTCCTACCGGGAGACCCAGTACTTC.